This TCR beta chain was profiled in a study of blood T cell dynamics during melanoma immunotherapy. V was pared by 4 bases and J by 5 bases, with 9 bases of the junction left unmatched. The germline V gene encodes CDR1 SGHTA and CDR2 FQGNSA. The CDR3 consists of 16 residues. Time point: week 3, after first cycle of checkpoint inhibitor. The protocol was immunoSEQ multiplex PCR, while the TCRdb copy is restricted to in-frame clones and leaves out a portion. The data show about 28,000 clones, 75% to 90% seen once. Here the sequenced sample was blood, taken from a patient treated with checkpoint blockade. The chain has TRBV7-2 and TRBJ2-1; the match to TRBD1 covers 9 bases. The TCR was taken from a human donor with melanoma. CDR3 loop: CASSSRRQGDHNEQFF. CDR3 bases: TGTGCCAGCAGCTCCCGACGACAGGGGGACCACAATGAGCAGTTCTTC.